This TCR beta chain was identified in a study of CD8 T cells in Susac syndrome. The CDR3 loop spans 14 amino acids. The junction had 6 bases not matched to a gene; V was cut back by 2 bases and J by 5 bases. CDR1 is MGHDK, CDR2 SYGVNS, per germline. Reverse transcription of roughly 0.45 to 1 ug RNA used random hexamers. By means of immunoSEQ multiplex PCR, TCR beta CDR3 spanning 54 Vbeta and 13 Jbeta underwent amplification. TCRdb analysed the immunoSEQ multiplex PCR reads with MiXCR anew, one entry per CDR3 protein. The table includes 80,000 or so distinct CDR3 sequences, about 92% detected once. The specimen sequenced was CD4+ T cells from PBMCs. The chain has TRBV25-1 and TRBJ2-7; 7 positions agree with TRBD2. This receptor was obtained from a human donor with Susac syndrome. In DNA form, the CDR3 reads TGTGCCAGCAGTGAAGGCGGGAGTAGAAACGAGCAGTACTTC. This translates into CASSEGGSRNEQYF.